This T cell receptor (beta chain) was profiled in a study of technical replicates of blood from a handful of donors. V shed 4 bases, J shed 2 bases, and the junction held 1 base outside the gene matches. Germline V gives CDR1 SGHAT, CDR2 FQNNGV. The CDR3 is 13 residues long. The repertoire was sequenced with immunoSEQ multiplex PCR; TCRdb's copy has only in-frame clones and lacks some. The sample shows roughly 14,000 clones, about nine tenths of them seen only once. The clonotype comes from a human donor in good health. The chain links TRBV11-2 to TRBJ1-2; 7 bases match TRBD1. The sequenced sample was PBMCs. In DNA form, the CDR3 reads TGTGCCAGCAGCTCAGGGGGGAACTATGGCTACACCTTC. This encodes CASSSGGNYGYTF.